The 17 T cell receptor beta chains below all came from one sample that was sequenced in a study of OX40 agonist ivuxolimab in advanced cancers. Generated by immunoSEQ multiplex PCR, the TCRdb table keeps only in-frame clones and is missing some. The profile covers some 90,000 clones, with about 89% appearing a single time and 1.5% to 2% taken by the ten largest. The sequencing used CD4+ or CD8+ T cells sorted from blood, collected in a trial of the OX40 agonist ivuxolimab. The receptors were sampled from an adult with an advanced solid tumor such as melanoma, head and neck, liver or kidney cancer.

This clone came up once. This rearrangement joins TRBV29-1 to TRBJ2-1; tentative D call: TRBD1 (5 bases). Germline lookup yields CDR1 SQVTM and CDR2 ANQGSEA. Trimming stripped 6 bases from V and 0 bases from J, with 12 bases between. The CDR3 loop spans 14 amino acids. The CDR3 region has the DNA TGCAGCGTGTATCAGGACAACTCCTACAATGAGCAGTTCTTC. As protein: CSVYQDNSYNEQFF.

The chain uses TRBV21-1 and TRBJ2-7; no check of the table's D call, TRBD1, against the DNA was made. TRBV21-1 is an annotated pseudogene. This CDR3 comprises 15 residues. The DNA for the CDR3 is TGTGCCAGCAGCAAGGGGGCCAGTAAAAACTACGAGCAGTACTTC. Translation gives CASSKGASKNYEQYF.

As concerns this clone: Different DNA sequences within this sample yield the same CDR3. V usage is TRBV5-1 and J usage is TRBJ2-7; TRBD2 is a possible D gene (6 bases). Germline V CDR1 and CDR2: SGHRS, YFSETQ. This CDR3 has 15 amino acids. V dropped 0 bases and J dropped 0 bases, with 10 bases sitting between them. The CDR3 sequence: CASSLAAGSSYEQYF. The CDR3 DNA sequence: TGCGCCAGCAGCTTGGCGGCGGGGAGCTCCTACGAGCAGTACTTC. Full variable domain (missing parts from reference TRBV5-1 and TRBJ2-7): KAGVTQTPRYLIKTRGQQVTLSCSPISGHRSVSWYQQTPGQGLQFLFEYFSETQRNKGNFPGRFSGRQFSNSRSEMNVSTLELGDSALYLCASSLAAGSSYEQYFGPGTRLTVT.

The CDR3 is CASSRLTSGNTGELFF. The CDR3, as DNA: TGTGCCAGCTCACGATTGACTAGCGGGAACACCGGGGAGCTGTTTTTT. The genes are TRBV18 and TRBJ2-2; 9 positions match TRBD2. The CDR3 covers 16 residues. The germline gives CDR1 KGHSH, CDR2 LQKENI. Trimming removed 4 bases from V and 1 base from J; junction bases left unmatched: 4.

The genes are TRBV28 and TRBJ2-2; TRBD2 matches 9 bases. Germline loops: CDR1 MDHEN, CDR2 SYDVKM. The CDR3 consists of 17 residues. V was pared by 2 bases and J by 4 bases, with 8 bases of the junction left unmatched. The CDR3 nucleotides are TGTGCCAGCAGTTTAGGGATAGCGGGAGTAAGCACCGGGGAGCTGTTTTTT. Translation gives CASSLGIAGVSTGELFF.

This clone was counted a few times. V gene TRBV30 combines with J gene TRBJ1-5; the match to TRBD1 covers 10 bases. The CDR3 is 14 amino acids. The trim removed 5 bases at V and 2 bases at J, leaving 3 bases unmatched. Germline lookup yields CDR1 GTSNPN and CDR2 SVGIG (reference sequence). This CDR3 reads CAWAGTGGNQPQHF. In DNA form, the CDR3 reads TGTGCCTGGGCCGGGACAGGGGGCAATCAGCCCCAGCATTTT.

This clone showed up just once. This chain connects TRBV28 to TRBJ1-1, with D possibly TRBD1 on 5 matching bases. The CDR3 extends over 15 amino acids. The germline V and J ends were trimmed by 5 bases and 4 bases, with 17 bases remaining between them. CDR1 is MDHEN and CDR2 is SYDVKM in the germline V gene. The CDR3 coding sequence is TGTGCCAGCAGTCCCCGGGGCCCGGCTGGCACTGAAGCTTTCTTT. Its translation: CASSPRGPAGTEAFF.

This chain uses TRBV6-1 with TRBJ2-3, with 7 bases identical to TRBD2. The V gene's germline CDR1 is MNHNS and CDR2 SASEGT. The CDR3 covers 15 residues. After removal of 6 bases from V and 1 base from J, the junction contained 7 bases not matched to a gene. CDR3 sequence (DNA): TGTGCCAGCAGAGTTAGCGGGTGGGGCACAGATACGCAGTATTTT. Translation: CASRVSGWGTDTQYF.

The gene calls are TRBV18 and TRBJ2-5; maybe TRBD2 (6 bases). In germline, CDR1 is KGHSH, CDR2 LQKENI. V shed 6 bases and J shed 2 bases, with 16 bases lying between them. The CDR3 runs to 15 residues. CDR3 amino acids: CASSEYHGGQETQYF. The DNA of the CDR3 is TGTGCCAGCTCTGAATATCACGGGGGACAAGAGACCCAGTACTTC.

This clone was picked up one time. The CDR3 reads CASSLGETPEQYF. The CDR3 DNA reads as TGCGCCAGCAGCTTGGGAGAGACCCCGGAGCAGTACTTC. This rearrangement joins TRBV5-1 to TRBJ2-7; D unclear. The germline CDR1 and CDR2 sequences are SGHRS and YFSETQ. There are 13 residues in the CDR3. V lost 0 bases and J lost 7, with 11 bases in between. Looking up the rest from reference TRBV5-1 and TRBJ2-7 gives the full variable domain: KAGVTQTPRYLIKTRGQQVTLSCSPISGHRSVSWYQQTPGQGLQFLFEYFSETQRNKGNFPGRFSGRQFSNSRSEMNVSTLELGDSALYLCASSLGETPEQYFGPGTRLTVT.

This chain uses TRBV19 with TRBJ2-3; 11 bases map to TRBD2. The CDR3 sequence is 15 residues long. Germline assignment: CDR1 LNHDA and CDR2 SQIVND (reference sequence). The ends lost 6 bases at V and 5 bases at J; junction bases unmatched: 7. DNA of the CDR3: TGTGCCAGTAGAACTAGCGGGAGTTTCCAAGATACGCAGTATTTT. The encoded protein is CASRTSGSFQDTQYF.

The CDR3 bases are TGCGCCAGCAGCCAAGTTCAGCTCACAGATACGCAGTATTTT. Its protein product is CASSQVQLTDTQYF. J is TRBJ2-3 and V is TRBV4-1; D remains ambiguous. The CDR3 sequence is 14 residues long. Trimming stripped 1 base from V and 2 bases from J, with 7 bases between. The germline V gene has CDR1 MGHRA and CDR2 YSYEKL.

The chain combines TRBV30 with TRBJ2-5, with D perhaps matching TRBD1 (6 bases). The CDR3 sequence is 13 residues long. The germline V gene encodes CDR1 GTSNPN and CDR2 SVGIG (reference sequence). Trimming pared 2 bases from V and 5 bases from J, leaving 12 bases between. The CDR3 is CAWSLTGSETQYF. CDR3 in DNA: TGTGCCTGGAGTCTTACAGGGAGTGAGACCCAGTACTTC.

In nucleotides, the CDR3 is TGTGCCAGCTCACCACAGGGGGGGAACACTGAAGCTTTCTTT. Protein: CASSPQGGNTEAFF. This rearrangement joins TRBV18 to TRBJ1-1, with a weak D call TRBD1 (6 bases). V was clipped by 1 base and J by 1 base, with 7 bases between them. The length of the CDR3 is 14 residues. Germline V gene data show CDR1 as KGHSH and CDR2 as LQKENI.

The gene calls are TRBV2 and TRBJ2-3; 13 bases line up with TRBD2. CDR3 length: 15 amino acids. V trimming: 6 bases; J trimming: 6 bases; junction bases outside the gene matches: 6. Per germline, CDR1 SNHLY and CDR2 FYNNEI. The CDR3 DNA sequence: TGTGCCAGCAGCTGGACTAGCGGGGGAGGGGATACGCAGTATTTT. This encodes CASSWTSGGGDTQYF.

This CDR3 is CASSVTGGALWTEAFF. CDR3 in DNA: TGTGCCAGCAGTGTGACAGGGGGCGCGTTATGGACTGAAGCTTTCTTT. The chain links TRBV2 to TRBJ1-1; 10 nucleotides match TRBD1. This CDR3 region has 16 residues. The trim removed 4 bases at V and 5 bases at J, leaving 10 bases unmatched. Looked up from germline, CDR1 is SNHLY and CDR2 is FYNNEI.

The rearrangement uses TRBV18 and TRBJ1-3; no clear D. CDR1 and CDR2 (germline): KGHSH, LQKENI. The CDR3 runs 16 residues. The ends were cut back, 0 bases at V and 4 bases at J, with 13 bases in the middle. For the CDR3, the DNA is TGTGCCAGCTCACCACCGAATTGGGCAGAAGGAAACACCATATATTTT. Translated, it gives CASSPPNWAEGNTIYF.